The rows below give T cell receptor beta chains drawn from one sample of a study of blood T cell repertoires in COVID-19. TCRdb keeps only in-frame clones here, not all; method: immunoSEQ multiplex PCR. The sample lists around 200,000 clones; approximately 84% were seen once. The sample consisted of peripheral blood. The receptors were sampled from a human donor with acute or convalescent COVID-19. The donor label of this sample is uncertain. CDR3s include the opening cysteine and the closing phenylalanine or tryptophan. The listing skips clone size in some rows; elsewhere it reads once, few, many or a size class.

>TRBV3-1/TRBV3-2|TRBJ2-3|16|.
CASSQDLVQGRDTQYF
>TRBV12-3/TRBV12-4|TRBJ2-7|13|.
CASGGAYSSEQYF
>TRBV6-4|TRBJ1-1|14|once
CASSLDRHNTEAFF
>TRBV6-4|TRBJ2-2|14|.
CASGGTGGTGELFF
>TRBV19|TRBJ2-6|17|.
CASSILTGRGGANVLTF
>TRBV5-1|TRBJ2-5|24|.
CASSFVGQGGGGLAETSKGETQYF
>TRBV7-9|TRBJ2-7|15|.
CASSLIGGGDFEQYF
>TRBV7-9|TRBJ1-6|13|few
CASSSDRASPLHF
>TRBV5-1|TRBJ1-1|13|.
CASTDTPGSEAFF
>TRBV27|TRBJ1-5|14|.
CASSFAGFNQPQHF
>TRBV5-5|TRBJ2-7|11|few
CASSKGQKEYF
>TRBV2|TRBJ2-3|14|once
CASRTSGSTYTQYF
>TRBV5-5|TRBJ2-7|17|.
CASSLEVGAGGYHEQYF
>TRBV5-8|TRBJ2-5|15|.
CASRTGTGAGETQYF
>TRBV5-4|TRBJ2-5|17|.
CASSVYRVGGSKETQYF
>TRBV11-2|TRBJ2-7|14|.
CASSFERVGYEQYF
>TRBV28|TRBJ2-7|13|.
CASSSMPVYEQYF